This T cell receptor beta chain was recovered during a study of Ad26.COV2.S vaccination and SARS-CoV-2 variants. This clone was observed a handful of times. The CDR3 is 13 amino acids. Germline V gene data show CDR1 as KGHSH and CDR2 as LQKENI. V shed 0 bases and J shed 5 bases, with 6 bases lying between them. Indicated treatment: over 15 received Ad26.COV2.S at low or high dose, single or two shots; roughly five received placebo; per-sample allocation not given. Vaccine and placebo recipients were sampled on day 63 after the first injection. The assay was immunoSEQ multiplex PCR, and TCRdb's table has in-frame clones only and misses some. The top ten hold around 1.5% of the sample, which has about 680,000 clones, 89% seen once.

This chain connects TRBV18 to TRBJ2-3; D unresolved. The sequence came from a person between 18 and 65 years old who received the Ad26.COV2.S COVID-19 vaccine or a placebo. The source was peripheral blood, collected in a trial of Ad26.COV2.S vaccine versus placebo. Written as DNA, the CDR3 is TGTGCCAGCTCACCACCTTCGATAGATACGCAGTATTTT. Encoded protein: CASSPPSIDTQYF.